Below, 3 T cell receptor beta chains from the same sample are listed, as sequenced in a study of cytomegalovirus exposure and HLA in healthy donors. PCR used 60 Vbeta primers and 13 Jbeta primers. The protocol was immunoSEQ multiplex PCR, while the TCRdb copy is restricted to in-frame clones and leaves out a portion. The data contain fewer than 200,000 clones, over 60% of them singletons. Material for sequencing was PBMCs. The source is a man aged 40-49 years in good health and CMV-seronegative.

This chain uses TRBV11-2 with TRBJ1-2; possibly TRBD1 for D (6 bases). This CDR3 has 15 residues. The V end was cut by 6 bases, the J end by 4 bases, with 18 bases between. Germline V gene data show CDR1 as SGHAT and CDR2 as FQNNGV. The CDR3 coding sequence is TGTGCCAGCAGGGATTGGCAGGGGATGCCCTATGGCTACACCTTC. Protein product: CASRDWQGMPYGYTF.

The rearrangement joins TRBV30 to TRBJ1-4, with D possibly being TRBD1 (5 bases). The CDR3 has 16 amino acids. Germline-derived CDR1 and CDR2 are GTSNPN and SVGIG (reference sequence). With 0 bases removed from V and 7 bases from J, the gap between germline ends came to 18 bases. CDR3 nucleotide sequence: TGTGCCTGGAGTGTACGAAGGGGCCGGTGGGGTGAAAAACTGTTTTTT. The encoded protein is CAWSVRRGRWGEKLFF.

V is TRBV5-1 and J is TRBJ2-2, with 7 bases aligning to TRBD2. This CDR3 is built from 15 residues. The ends lost 4 bases at V and 4 bases at J; junction bases unmatched: 7. Germline CDR1 reads SGHRS; CDR2 reads YFSETQ. The CDR3 DNA reads TGCGCCAGCAGCGACGGACTAGGCGCCACCGGGGAGCTGTTTTTT. This sequence encodes CASSDGLGATGELFF.